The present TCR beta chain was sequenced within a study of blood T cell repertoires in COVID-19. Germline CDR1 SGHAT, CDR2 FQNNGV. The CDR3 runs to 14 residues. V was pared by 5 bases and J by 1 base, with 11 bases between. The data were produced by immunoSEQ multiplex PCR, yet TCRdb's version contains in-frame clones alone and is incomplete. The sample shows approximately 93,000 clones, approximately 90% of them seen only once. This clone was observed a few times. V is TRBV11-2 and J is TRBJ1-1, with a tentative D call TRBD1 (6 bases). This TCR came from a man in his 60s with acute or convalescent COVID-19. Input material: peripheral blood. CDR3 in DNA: TGTGCCAGCAGCCAGGGACAAACGAACACTGAAGCTTTCTTT. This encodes CASSQGQTNTEAFF. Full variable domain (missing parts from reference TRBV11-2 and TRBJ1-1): EAGVAQSPRYKIIEKRQSVAFWCNPISGHATLYWYQQILGQGPKLLIQFQNNGVVDDSQLPKDRFSAERLKGVDSTLKIQPAKLEDSAVYLCASSQGQTNTEAFFGQGTRLTVV.